This T cell receptor (beta chain) stems from a study of spatial heterogeneity in lung cancer. Study context: The authors sequenced available follow-up PBMC samples, taken a median of roughly 26 months after resection.

Time point noted: blood at routine non-recurrence follow-up after resection. The CDR3 sequence is 17 residues long. Germline V gives CDR1 SGHTA, CDR2 FQGNSA. Unmatched junction bases numbered 4, after V lost 5 bases and J lost 3 bases. TCRdb ran MiXCR on the 5' RACE reads and lists one entry per CDR3 protein. The repertoire includes about 41,000 distinct CDR3 sequences, about 11% of them detected once, and 15% to 20% sits in the top ten. This clonotype was detected only a few times. This rearrangement joins TRBV7-2 to TRBJ2-2; 15 positions match TRBD2. The sequence was obtained from a female donor with early-stage non-small cell lung cancer. Sequenced material: PBMCs, taken at follow-up. Here the CDR3 DNA reads TGTGCCAGCAGCGACGGACTAGCGGGGGGGTACACCGGGGAGCTGTTTTTT. Its protein is CASSDGLAGGYTGELFF.